This T cell receptor (beta chain) was captured in a study of CD8+ T cells in alopecia areata (dated by TCRdb to the late 2010s). In the study overall: To study T cell clonal expansion in alopecia areata, the researchers applied high-throughput TCRbeta sequencing to both the C3H/HeJ mouse model and human patients. On the human side, TCRbeta sequencing was run on scalp tissue and on sorted CD4+ and CD8+ peripheral blood T cells from healthy controls and from alopecia areata patients with either patchy or totalis/universalis disease. Clonality in the scalp was compared among normal scalp (n=4), patchy alopecia areata scalp (n=8), and alopecia totalis/universalis scalp (n=8). immunoSEQ multiplex PCR using 35 Vbeta forward primers and 13 Jbeta reverse primers was used to amplify TCRbeta CDR3 regions. RNA was obtained with the PAXgene miRNA kit for fixed scalp, the miRNeasy kit for PBMCs, and the RNeasy kit for mouse skin. General study outcomes and caveats: TCR sequences shared between patients were less clear than in mice, possibly partly because of HLA diversity in the patient population. Unlike mouse skin, which is dominated by gammadelta T cells, normal human skin has resident alphabeta T cells that are also sequenced, and this complicates analysis of the scalp TCR repertoire. Compared with normal scalp, lesional scalp, particularly in alopecia totalis/universalis, had higher clonality and more expanded CD8+ clones, which suggests antigenic drive.

To note about this clone: What antigen it recognizes has not been identified. One base away there is no much larger clone; base qualities are not given.

From alopecia areata patients, peripheral blood was collected along with lesional scalp punch biopsies. PBMCs were separated by density centrifugation and stained for CD3, CD4 and CD8, after which CD4+ and CD8+ T cells were sorted on a FACSAria. As part of a multicenter biomarker study, untreated alopecia areata patients were recruited. In a few patients from the biomarker study, the blood CD8+ T cells went through an additional sort into NKG2D-low and NKG2D-high fractions. The library was built by means of the immunoSEQ multiplex PCR assay. RNA was extracted from all samples and reverse transcribed into cDNA as template for TCR sequencing. First-strand cDNA was synthesized using SuperScript III with a 2:1 mix of oligo-dT and random hexamers. A synthetic immune receptor repertoire was used to assess amplification bias, and residual bias was removed computationally. From the authors' description of their analysis: Raw reads were preprocessed to remove errors, and CDR3 was defined according to IMGT conventions as the region from the conserved cysteine to phenylalanine. Clonality was computed by normalizing Shannon entropy by log2 of the number of productive unique TCRs and subtracting the result from 1. Whether each scalp clone was CD4 or CD8 was inferred by checking scalp TCRbeta sequences against the CD4 and CD8 repertoires from sorted blood. Sourced from immuneACCESS, this table was stored by TCRdb with only in-frame sequences that have V and J called. A share of the clones is absent; for the studies checked, an unresolved V gene accounts for under half, and the remainder has no known explanation. V and J calls and clone size are given by that table; D and trimming were obtained from the DNA. This sample is represented by 95,000 to 120,000 clones; 58% of them were singletons. Around a quarter of the sample is in the top ten clones.

The sequence was collected from a human donor with alopecia areata. The sample consisted of NKG2D-low CD8+ T cells sorted from blood. The cell subset or site tag for this specimen amounts to: sorted CD8+ NKG2D-low blood T cells.

The CDR3 reads as follows: CASRSEKLFF. The sequenced DNA: TGTGCCAGTAGGAGTGAAAAACTGTTTTTT. The chain is encoded by TRBV19 joined to TRBJ1-4; a confident D gene designation cannot be given. The CDR3 sequence holds 10 residues, the cysteine and phenylalanine included. The kept DNA is CDR3 alone, 30 bases in frame from the first base. From a lookup of the germline V gene (reference sequence), CDR1 and CDR2 are LNHDA and SQIVND. V is shortened by 6 bases, J by 7 bases, and the region joining them spans 3 bases.